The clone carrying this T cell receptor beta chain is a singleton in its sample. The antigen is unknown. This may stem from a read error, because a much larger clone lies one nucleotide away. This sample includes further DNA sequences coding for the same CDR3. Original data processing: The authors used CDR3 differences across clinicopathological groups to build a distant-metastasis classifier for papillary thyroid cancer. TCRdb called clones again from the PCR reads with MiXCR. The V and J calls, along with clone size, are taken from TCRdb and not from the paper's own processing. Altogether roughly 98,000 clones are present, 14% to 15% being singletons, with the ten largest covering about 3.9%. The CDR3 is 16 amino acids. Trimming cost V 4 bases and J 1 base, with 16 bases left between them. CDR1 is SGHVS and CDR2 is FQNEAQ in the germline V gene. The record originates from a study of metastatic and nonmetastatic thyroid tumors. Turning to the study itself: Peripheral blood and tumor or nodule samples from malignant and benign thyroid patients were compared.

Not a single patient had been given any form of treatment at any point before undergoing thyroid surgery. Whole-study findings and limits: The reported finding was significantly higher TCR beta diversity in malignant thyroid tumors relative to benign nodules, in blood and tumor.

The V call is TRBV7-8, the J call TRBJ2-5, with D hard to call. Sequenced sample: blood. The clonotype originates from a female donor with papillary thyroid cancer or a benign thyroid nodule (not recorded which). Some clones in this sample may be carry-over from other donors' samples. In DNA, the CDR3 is TGTGCCAGCAGCTCGGTATGGGGTCTCCCCCAAGAGACCCAGTACTTC. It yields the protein CASSSVWGLPQETQYF.